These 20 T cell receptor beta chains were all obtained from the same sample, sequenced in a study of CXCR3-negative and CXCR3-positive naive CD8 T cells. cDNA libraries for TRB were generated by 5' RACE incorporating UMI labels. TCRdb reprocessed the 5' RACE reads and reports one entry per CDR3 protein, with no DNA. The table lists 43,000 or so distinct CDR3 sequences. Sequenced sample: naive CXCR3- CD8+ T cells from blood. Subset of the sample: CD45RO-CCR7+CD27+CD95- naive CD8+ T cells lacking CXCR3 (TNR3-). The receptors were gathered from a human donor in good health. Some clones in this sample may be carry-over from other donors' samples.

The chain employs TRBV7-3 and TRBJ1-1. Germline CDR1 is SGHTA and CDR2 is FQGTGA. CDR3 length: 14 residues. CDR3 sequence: CASSESRGNTEAFF.

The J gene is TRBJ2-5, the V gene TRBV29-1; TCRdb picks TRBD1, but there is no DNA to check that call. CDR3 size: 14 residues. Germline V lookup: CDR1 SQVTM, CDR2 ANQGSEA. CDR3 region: CSVDAGTGQETQYF. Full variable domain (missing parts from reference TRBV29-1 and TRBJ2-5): SAVISQKPSRDICQRGTSLTIQCQVDSQVTMMFWYRQQPGQSLTLIATANQGSEATYESGFVIDKFPISRPNLTFSTLTVSNMSPEDSSIYLCSVDAGTGQETQYFGPGTRLLVL.

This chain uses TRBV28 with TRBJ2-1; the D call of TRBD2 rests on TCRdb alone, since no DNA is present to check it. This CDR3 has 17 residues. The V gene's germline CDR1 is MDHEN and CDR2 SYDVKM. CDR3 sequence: CASRPLAGGFYYNEQFF.

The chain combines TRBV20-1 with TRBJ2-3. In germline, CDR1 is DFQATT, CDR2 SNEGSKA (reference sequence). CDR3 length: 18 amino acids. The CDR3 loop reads CSARDFVRPQVVSDTQYF.

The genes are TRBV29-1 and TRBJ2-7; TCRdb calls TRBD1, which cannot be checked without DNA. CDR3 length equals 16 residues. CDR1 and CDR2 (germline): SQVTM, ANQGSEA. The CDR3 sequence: CSVEDPQGRDPYEQYF.

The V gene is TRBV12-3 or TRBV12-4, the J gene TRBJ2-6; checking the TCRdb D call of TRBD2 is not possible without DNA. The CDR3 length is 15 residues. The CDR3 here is CASSSPTSGANVLTF.

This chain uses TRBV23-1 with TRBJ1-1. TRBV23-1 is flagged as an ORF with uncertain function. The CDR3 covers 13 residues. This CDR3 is CASSQTMNTEAFF.

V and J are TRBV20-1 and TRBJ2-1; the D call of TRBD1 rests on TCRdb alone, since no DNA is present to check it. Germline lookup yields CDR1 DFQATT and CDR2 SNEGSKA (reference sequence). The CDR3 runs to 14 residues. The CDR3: CSADVGGVYNEQFF.

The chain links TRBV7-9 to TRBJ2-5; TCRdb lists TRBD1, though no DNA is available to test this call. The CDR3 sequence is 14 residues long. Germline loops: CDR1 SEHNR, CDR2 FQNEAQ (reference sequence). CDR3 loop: CASSFTGGGETQYF. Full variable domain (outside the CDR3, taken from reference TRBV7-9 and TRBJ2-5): DTGVSQNPRHKITKRGQNVTFRCDPISEHNRLYWYRQTLGQGPEFLTYFQNEAQLEKSRLLSDRFSAERPKGSFSTLEIQRTEQGDSAMYLCASSFTGGGETQYFGPGTRLLVL.

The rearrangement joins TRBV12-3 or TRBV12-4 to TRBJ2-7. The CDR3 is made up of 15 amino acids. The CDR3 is CASSFSGGRADGQYF.

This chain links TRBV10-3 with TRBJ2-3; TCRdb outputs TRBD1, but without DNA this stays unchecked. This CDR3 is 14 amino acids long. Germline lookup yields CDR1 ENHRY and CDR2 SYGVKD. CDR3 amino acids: CATLGQGVTDTQYF.

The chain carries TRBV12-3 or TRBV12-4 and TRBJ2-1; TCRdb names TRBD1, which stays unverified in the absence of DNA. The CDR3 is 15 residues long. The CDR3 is CASIPLGLGTNEQFF.

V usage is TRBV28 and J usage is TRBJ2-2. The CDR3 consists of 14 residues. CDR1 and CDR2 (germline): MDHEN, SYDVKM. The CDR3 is CASSLRVNTGELFF.

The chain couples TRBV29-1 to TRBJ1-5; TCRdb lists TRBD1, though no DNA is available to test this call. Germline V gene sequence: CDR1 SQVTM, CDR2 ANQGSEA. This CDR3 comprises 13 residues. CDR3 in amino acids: CSVGVGVDQPQHF.

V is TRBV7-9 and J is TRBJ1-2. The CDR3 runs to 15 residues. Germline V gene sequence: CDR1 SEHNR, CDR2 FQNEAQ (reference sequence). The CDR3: CASSLAGVANYGYTF. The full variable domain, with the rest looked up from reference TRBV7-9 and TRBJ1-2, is DTGVSQNPRHKITKRGQNVTFRCDPISEHNRLYWYRQTLGQGPEFLTYFQNEAQLEKSRLLSDRFSAERPKGSFSTLEIQRTEQGDSAMYLCASSLAGVANYGYTFGSGTRLTVV.

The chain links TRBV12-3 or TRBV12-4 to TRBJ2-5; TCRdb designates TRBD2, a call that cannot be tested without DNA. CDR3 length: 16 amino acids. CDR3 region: CASSPGLAGGRETQYF.

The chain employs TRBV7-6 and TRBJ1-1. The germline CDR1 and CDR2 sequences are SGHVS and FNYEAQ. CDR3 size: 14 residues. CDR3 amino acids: CASTFGSNATEAFF.

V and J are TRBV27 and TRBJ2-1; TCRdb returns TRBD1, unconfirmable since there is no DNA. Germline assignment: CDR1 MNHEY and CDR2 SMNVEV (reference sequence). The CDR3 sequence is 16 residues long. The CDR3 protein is CASSFGGSISYNEQFF.

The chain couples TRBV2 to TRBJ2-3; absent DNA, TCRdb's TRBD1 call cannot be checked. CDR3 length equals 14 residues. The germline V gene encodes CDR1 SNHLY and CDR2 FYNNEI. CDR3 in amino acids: CASEEQGNTDTQYF.

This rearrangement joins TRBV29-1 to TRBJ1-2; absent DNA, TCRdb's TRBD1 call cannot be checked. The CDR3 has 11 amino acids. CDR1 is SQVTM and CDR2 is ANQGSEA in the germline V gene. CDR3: CSLRTAYGYTF.